This T cell receptor (beta chain) was observed in a study of post-analysis software for immune sequencing data. Study-level results: The five TRBV segments detected at higher frequency in patients than in controls included TRBV5-6, TRBV5-1 and TRBV20-1.

This clonotype was counted between two and nine times. The antigen remains undetermined. Germline V gene sequence: CDR1 SQVTM, CDR2 ANQGSEA. The CDR3 covers 14 residues. With 7 bases clipped from V and 2 bases from J, the junction kept 9 bases outside the gene matches. Unique molecular identifiers tagged the TCR beta cDNA libraries. Each batch of about 0.95 to 11 million T cells produced some 450,000 cDNA molecules. TCRdb analysed the PCR reads with MiXCR anew, one entry per CDR3 protein. This table has a few hundred thousand distinct CDR3 sequences, 30% to 45% appearing once. The material sequenced was blood. The TCR was taken from a girl aged 5-17 years with multiple sclerosis. V usage is TRBV29-1 and J usage is TRBJ2-5; TRBD1 matches at 8 bases. The CDR3 region is CSAIPGQAQETQYF. CDR3 nucleotides: TGCAGCGCAATCCCGGGACAGGCACAAGAGACCCAGTACTTC.